The entry that follows covers one T cell receptor (beta chain) sequence. Assay used: immunoSEQ multiplex PCR; TCRdb lists only in-frame clones, some missing. The sample consists of approximately 50,000 clones, approximately 91% of them appearing once. The CDR3 is 14 residues long. V lost 7 bases to trimming and J lost 7 bases; unmatched junction nucleotides: 5. The germline CDR1 and CDR2 sequences are MNHNS and SASEGT. The data are from a study of T cell changes during pregnancy in multiple sclerosis. The source was peripheral blood, collected in the second trimester of pregnancy. The receptor was isolated from a female donor with multiple sclerosis, enrolled in a pregnancy study. The rearrangement joins TRBV6-1 to TRBJ2-1, with 12 nucleotides matching TRBD2. CDR3 bases: TGTGCCAGCAACCTAGCGGGGGGGCATAATGAGCAGTTCTTC. Translation gives CASNLAGGHNEQFF.